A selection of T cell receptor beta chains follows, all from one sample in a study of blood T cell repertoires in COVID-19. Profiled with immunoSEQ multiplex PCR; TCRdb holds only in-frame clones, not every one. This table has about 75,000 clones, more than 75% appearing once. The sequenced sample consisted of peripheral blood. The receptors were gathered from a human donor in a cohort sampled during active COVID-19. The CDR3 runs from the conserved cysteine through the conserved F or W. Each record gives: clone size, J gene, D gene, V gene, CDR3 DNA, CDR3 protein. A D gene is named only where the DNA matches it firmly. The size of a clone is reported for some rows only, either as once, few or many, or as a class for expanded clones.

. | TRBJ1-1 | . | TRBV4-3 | TGCGCCAGCAGCCAAGATTGGGGGGTCGACACTGAAGCTTTCTTT | CASSQDWGVDTEAFF
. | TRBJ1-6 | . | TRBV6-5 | TGTGCCAGCAGGCCGGGGGATTCACCCCTCCACTTT | CASRPGDSPLHF
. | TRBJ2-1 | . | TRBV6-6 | TGTGCCAGCAGTTACCCAGAATACAATGAGCAGTTCTTC | CASSYPEYNEQFF
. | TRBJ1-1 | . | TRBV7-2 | TGTGCCAGCAGCTTTACAGGCTTGTACCAGTACTCCGGAGCTTTCTTT | CASSFTGLYQYSGAFF
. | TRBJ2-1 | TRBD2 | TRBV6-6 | TGTGCCAGCAGTTACTCGATGGGATCGGGGGGTGAGCAGTTCTTC | CASSYSMGSGGEQFF
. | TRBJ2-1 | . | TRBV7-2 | TGTGCCAGCAGCTTAGACGGGAGCTCCTACAATGAGCAGTTCTTC | CASSLDGSSYNEQFF
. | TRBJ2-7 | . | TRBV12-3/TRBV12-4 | TGTGCCAGCAGTTTTTCTAGCTCCTACGAGCAGTACTTC | CASSFSSSYEQYF
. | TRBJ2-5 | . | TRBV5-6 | TGTGCCAGCACCTCCCCTGGGTATAGCGGCTTCCAAGAGACCCAGTACTTC | CASTSPGYSGFQETQYF
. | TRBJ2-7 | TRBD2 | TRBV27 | TGTGCCAGCAGGAAAGCGGGGTCATCCTACGAGCAGTACTTC | CASRKAGSSYEQYF
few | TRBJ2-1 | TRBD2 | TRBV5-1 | TGCGCCAGCAGCCCGGGACTAGCGGGGACAGGCAGTGAGCAGTTCTTC | CASSPGLAGTGSEQFF
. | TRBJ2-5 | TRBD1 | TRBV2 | TGTGCCAGCAGGAAGGGACAGAACCTACAAGAGACCCAGTACTTC | CASRKGQNLQETQYF
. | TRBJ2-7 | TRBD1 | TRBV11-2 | TGTGCCAGCAGCCCCCCCGGGACAGGGACTCGTGAGCAGTACTTC | CASSPPGTGTREQYF
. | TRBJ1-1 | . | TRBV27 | TGTGCCAGCAGTCCGATCGGCACTGAAGCTTTCTTT | CASSPIGTEAFF
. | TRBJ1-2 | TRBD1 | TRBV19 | TGTGCCAGTAGCCGCGGCCTAATGACAGGGGCAAACTATGGCTACACCTTC | CASSRGLMTGANYGYTF
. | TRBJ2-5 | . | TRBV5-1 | TGCGCCAGCAGCTTTTCACTTTCTGAGACCCAGTACTTC | CASSFSLSETQYF
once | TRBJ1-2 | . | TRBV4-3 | TGCGCCAGCAGCCCCCTGACAGGCGACTATGGCTACACCTTC | CASSPLTGDYGYTF
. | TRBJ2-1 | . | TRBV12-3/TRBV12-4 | TGTGCCAGCAGCTCTCTTTTTAATGAGCAGTTCTTC | CASSSLFNEQFF
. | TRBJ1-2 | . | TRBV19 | TGTGCCAGTAGTTACAGCCTCTCTAACTATGGCTACACCTTC | CASSYSLSNYGYTF
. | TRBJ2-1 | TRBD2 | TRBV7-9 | TGTGCCAGCAGTACGTGGACTAGCGGGAATTACAATGAGCAGTTCTTC | CASSTWTSGNYNEQFF
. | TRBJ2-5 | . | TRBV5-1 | TGCGCCAGCAGCTTGTCAGGGAACCAAGAGACCCAGTACTTC | CASSLSGNQETQYF
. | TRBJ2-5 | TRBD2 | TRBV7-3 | TGTGCCAGCAGCCCGAGCGGGAGGCTTCAAGAGACCCAGTACTTC | CASSPSGRLQETQYF
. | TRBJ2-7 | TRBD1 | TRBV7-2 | TGTGCCAGCAGCGAGAGGACAGGCTCCTACGAGCAGTACTTC | CASSERTGSYEQYF
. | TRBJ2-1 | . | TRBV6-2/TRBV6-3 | TGTGCCAGCAGCCTGCGAACAGGTAATTTCAATGAGCAGTTCTTC | CASSLRTGNFNEQFF
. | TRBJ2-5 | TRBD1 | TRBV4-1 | TGCGCCAGCAGTCCAGGACAGGGCCGCGAGACCCAGTACTTC | CASSPGQGRETQYF
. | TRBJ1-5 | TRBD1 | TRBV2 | TGTGCCAGCAGCCCGCGGACAGGCACTAGCAATCAGCCCCAGCATTTT | CASSPRTGTSNQPQHF
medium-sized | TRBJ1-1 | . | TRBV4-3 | TGCGCCCCCCGCCGACCCGGGTTCGTGAACACTGAAGCTTTCTTT | CAPRRPGFVNTEAFF
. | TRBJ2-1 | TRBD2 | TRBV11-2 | TGTGCCAGCAGCTTCCTAGCGGGAGGGACGCACAATGAGCAGTTCTTC | CASSFLAGGTHNEQFF
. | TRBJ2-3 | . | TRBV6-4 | TGTGCCAGCAGTGCGACGGGGTCCTTCACAGATACGCAGTATTTT | CASSATGSFTDTQYF
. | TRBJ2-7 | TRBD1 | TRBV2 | TGTGCCAGCAGGAGGACAGGGGGCTACGACCACGAGCAGTACTTC | CASRRTGGYDHEQYF
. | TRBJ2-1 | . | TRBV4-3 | TGCGCCAGCAGCCAAGATGGGGGCACAATATCCGATGAGCAGTTCTTC | CASSQDGGTISDEQFF
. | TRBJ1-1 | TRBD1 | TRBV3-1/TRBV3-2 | TGTGCCAGCAGCCCAACAGGGGGCTCGAACACTGAAGCTTTCTTT | CASSPTGGSNTEAFF
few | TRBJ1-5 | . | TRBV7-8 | TGTGCCAGCAGCTTTGACAGGCCCCATGGTAATCAGCCCCAGCATTTT | CASSFDRPHGNQPQHF
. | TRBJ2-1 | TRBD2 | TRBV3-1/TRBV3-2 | TGTGCCAGCAGCCCCCGCGGGACTAGCGGGAGAACTGAGCAGTTCTTC | CASSPRGTSGRTEQFF
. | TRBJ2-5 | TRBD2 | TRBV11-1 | TGTGCCAGCAGCTTCCGACTAGCGGGAGAGCAAGAGACCCAGTACTTC | CASSFRLAGEQETQYF
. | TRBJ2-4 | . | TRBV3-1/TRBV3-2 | TGTGCCAGCAGCCCTCGTATACTAGAAAAAAACATTCAGTACTTC | CASSPRILEKNIQYF
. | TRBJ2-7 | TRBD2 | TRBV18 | TGTGCCAGCTCACCAAAGGCGGGGGAGCGTTCGGGGGTTTTCTACGAGCAGTACTTC | CASSPKAGERSGVFYEQYF
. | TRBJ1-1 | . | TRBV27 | TGTGCCAGCAGTTTAAGGGGGTTGGGGAACACTGAAGCTTTCTTT | CASSLRGLGNTEAFF
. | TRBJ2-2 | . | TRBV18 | TGTGCCAGCTCAGCGACTGGCACCGGGGAGCTGTTTTTT | CASSATGTGELFF
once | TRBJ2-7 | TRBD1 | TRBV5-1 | TGCGCCAGCAGCTTGGCCTGGCGACAGGGGGCCTACGAGCAGTACTTC | CASSLAWRQGAYEQYF
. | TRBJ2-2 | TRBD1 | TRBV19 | TGTGCCAGTAGTACGGGACAGCTCACCGGGGAGCTGTTTTTT | CASSTGQLTGELFF